This paragraph reports one TCR beta chain. What it binds is not known. Some clones are missing from TCRdb's copy, which holds only in-frame ones; the method was immunoSEQ multiplex PCR. This table holds more than 85,000 clones, over 85% found once. These data come from a study of T cell responses to AZD1222 COVID-19 vaccine. The study, taken as a whole, reports: Only a handful of AZD1222 recipients, roughly six in all, had baseline seropositivity.

Sequenced material: peripheral blood, taken 28 days after the second AZD1222 dose. This clonotype was sampled from an adult who received the AZD1222 COVID-19 vaccine.

The CDR3 protein is CASRPGQPNTEAFF. The CDR3 region has the DNA TGTGCCAGCAGGCCGGGACAGCCAAACACTGAAGCTTTCTTT. The chain couples TRBV7-2 to TRBJ1-1, with 7 nucleotides matching TRBD1. This CDR3 is 14 amino acids long. V dropped 6 bases and J dropped 2; count of bases not matched to a gene: 6. CDR1 is SGHTA, CDR2 FQGNSA, per germline.